Below, 24 T cell receptor beta chains from the same sample are listed, as sequenced in a study of T cells in Graves' hyperthyroidism and ophthalmopathy (dated by TCRdb to between 2018 and 2020). Receptors were amplified or captured by multiplex PCR. TCRdb names Illumina HiSeq 2000 as the instrument used. TCR beta CDR3 regions were amplified from RNA transcripts. A first-round RT-PCR of the TCR CDR3 used the HTBI primer set with the Qiagen OneStep RT-PCR kit. TCRdb reprocessing: public reads trimmed at Q25 with fastp, clones called with MiXCR, in-frame beta chains kept. Rows are combined by CDR3 protein, so each entry shows the most common genes and DNA. The sample contains over 350,000 distinct CDR3 sequences, 14% to 15% of them found a single time. The top ten clonotypes cover 13% of the sample. Input material: blood. All receptors derive from a man aged 18 to 29 with Graves' ophthalmopathy.

The chain links TRBV7-9 to TRBJ2-6, with D uncertain. CDR3 size: 15 residues. Trimming removed 1 base from V and 1 base from J, with 5 bases in between. From germline, CDR1 is SEHNR and CDR2 FQNEAQ (reference sequence). The CDR3 sequence is CASSLVGSGANVLTF. CDR3 in DNA: TGTGCCAGCAGCTTAGTTGGTTCTGGGGCCAACGTCCTGACTTTC.

This clonotype was recorded many times. The chain carries TRBV18 and TRBJ1-5, with no clear D. Trimming took 1 base from V and 5 from J, leaving 3 bases between them. The length of the CDR3 is 12 residues. CDR1 KGHSH and CDR2 LQKENI come from the germline V gene. The CDR3 loop reads CASSPRDQPQHF. Written as DNA, the CDR3 is TGTGCCAGCTCACCACGGGATCAGCCCCAGCATTTT.

This clonotype was seen at least ten times. The rearrangement joins TRBV12-3 or TRBV12-4 to TRBJ1-1, with a weak D call TRBD1 (6 bases). V gave up 3 bases and J gave up 11 bases, with 10 bases separating them. CDR3 length equals 11 residues. CDR3 nucleotides: TGTGCCAGCAGTTTTGAGCAGGGGGCTTTCTTT. This codes for CASSFEQGAFF.

This clonotype showed up many times. The genes are TRBV11-3 and TRBJ2-7; D is unresolved. The germline V gene has CDR1 SGHNT and CDR2 YENEEA. Between the trimmed V and J ends, which lost 5 bases and 6 bases, there was a span of 11 bases. The CDR3 covers 12 residues. The CDR3 sequence: CASSPKPGEQYF. DNA of the CDR3: TGTGCCAGCAGCCCCAAACCCGGCGAGCAGTACTTC.

The genes are TRBV7-9 and TRBJ2-5, with 11 bases fitting TRBD2. The CDR3 loop spans 17 amino acids. Germline V gives CDR1 SEHNR, CDR2 FQNEAQ (reference sequence). The trim removed 5 bases at V and 0 bases at J, leaving 8 bases unmatched. The CDR3, as DNA: TGTGCCAGCAGCCAAGAAAGACTAGCGGGGTACCAAGAGACCCAGTACTTC. Protein sequence: CASSQERLAGYQETQYF.

The CDR3 protein is CASSLSRTERNTEAFF. The CDR3 DNA is TGCGCCAGCAGCCTCTCCCGGACAGAAAGGAACACTGAAGCTTTCTTT. The rearrangement uses TRBV4-1 and TRBJ1-1, with a possible D match to TRBD1 (6 bases). Between the trimmed V and J ends, which lost 4 bases and 1 base, there was a span of 16 bases. CDR3 length equals 16 residues. Germline CDR1 reads MGHRA; CDR2 reads YSYEKL.

This clonotype has more than one count but fewer than ten. The rearrangement uses TRBV3-1 and TRBJ1-6; 7 bases fit TRBD1. The length of the CDR3 is 14 residues. Germline CDR1 LGHDT, CDR2 YNNKEL (reference sequence). V gave up 1 base and J gave up 8 bases; unmatched junction bases: 2. The CDR3 protein is CASSQGQGDSPLHF. The CDR3 DNA sequence: TGTGCCAGCAGCCAAGGACAGGGAGATTCACCCCTCCACTTT.

This clonotype was detected ten times or more. J is TRBJ1-5 and V is TRBV3-1; 11 nucleotides match TRBD1. This CDR3 region has 17 residues. V was clipped by 4 bases and J by 0 bases; unmatched bases: 5. Germline V CDR1 and CDR2: LGHDT, YNNKEL (reference sequence). As DNA, the CDR3 is TGTGCCAGCAGCCCAACCGGGACAGGGGGTAGCAATCAGCCCCAGCATTTT. This codes for CASSPTGTGGSNQPQHF.

This clonotype was seen ten or more times. The V call is TRBV15, the J call TRBJ2-1, with 10 bases that match TRBD2. The CDR3 extends over 17 amino acids. The ends lost 0 bases at V and 7 bases at J; junction bases unmatched: 9. Germline V lookup: CDR1 LNHNV, CDR2 YYDKDF (reference sequence). In DNA form, the CDR3 reads TGTGCCACCAGCAGAGATATCGGCCTAGCGGGAGAGAATGAGCAGTTCTTC. This gives the protein CATSRDIGLAGENEQFF.

This clonotype was counted at least ten times. The V gene is TRBV9, the J gene TRBJ1-2, with D unclear. The germline V and J ends were trimmed by 2 bases and 0 bases, with 11 bases remaining between them. Germline V lookup: CDR1 SGDLS, CDR2 YYNGEE. The CDR3 totals 15 residues. Here the CDR3 DNA reads TGTGCCAGCAGCGTCAGCGCCTCGCCTAACTATGGCTACACCTTC. Its protein product is CASSVSASPNYGYTF. Together with reference TRBV9 and TRBJ1-2, the CDR3 gives the full variable domain: DSGVTQTPKHLITATGQRVTLRCSPRSGDLSVYWYQQSLDQGLQFLIQYYNGEERAKGNILERFSAQQFPDLHSELNLSSLELGDSALYFCASSVSASPNYGYTFGSGTRLTVV.

The chain is built from TRBV9 and TRBJ2-5; TRBD2 matches 11 bases. The germline gives CDR1 SGDLS, CDR2 YYNGEE. This CDR3 region has 17 residues. With 3 bases clipped from V and 5 bases from J, the junction kept 12 bases outside the gene matches. CDR3 region: CASSGKNSGRAWETQYF. DNA of the CDR3: TGTGCCAGCAGCGGAAAAAATAGCGGGAGGGCCTGGGAGACCCAGTACTTC.

This clonotype was seen ten or more times. This rearrangement joins TRBV18 to TRBJ2-7, with 8 bases identical to TRBD1. Germline CDR1 KGHSH, CDR2 LQKENI. There are 14 residues in the CDR3. Germline trimming cut 5 bases from V and 6 bases from J; bases unmatched to any gene: 9. CDR3 DNA: TGTGCCAGCTCAGCCGGGACAGGCGCTCTCGAGCAGTACTTC. Encoded protein: CASSAGTGALEQYF.

About this clonotype: A much more abundant neighbour one base away suggests this may be a read error. Likely a read error: the CDR3 ends without its conserved phenylalanine or tryptophan. V usage is TRBV15 and J usage is TRBJ2-1, with 12 nucleotides matching TRBD1. CDR3 length: 16 amino acids. V lost 2 bases and J lost 8; bases outside the gene matches: 7. In germline, CDR1 is LNHNV, CDR2 YYDKDF (reference sequence). CDR3 sequence: CATSRLGTGGRYEQFV. CDR3 in DNA: TGTGCCACCAGCAGACTAGGGACAGGGGGCAGGTATGAGCAGTTCGTC.

This clonotype came up many times. This chain links TRBV7-2 with TRBJ2-1; 11 bases match TRBD2. V dropped 6 bases and J dropped 5; count of bases not matched to a gene: 12. This CDR3 has 17 residues. The V gene's germline CDR1 is SGHTA and CDR2 FQGNSA. The DNA of the CDR3 is TGTGCCAGCAGACGGGGCGGGACTAGCGGATCTCACAATGAGCAGTTCTTC. The encoded protein is CASRRGGTSGSHNEQFF. Using reference TRBV7-2 and TRBJ2-1 for the parts outside the CDR3, the full variable domain is GAGVSQSPSNKVTEKGKDVELRCDPISGHTALYWYRQSLGQGLEFLIYFQGNSAPDKSGLPSDRFSAERTGGSVSTLTIQRTQQEDSAVYLCASRRGGTSGSHNEQFFGPGTRLTVL.

This clonotype appeared many times. V and J are TRBV6-1 and TRBJ2-7, with 7 bases aligning to TRBD1. CDR1 MNHNS and CDR2 SASEGT come from the germline V gene. This CDR3 contains 15 residues. V lost 6 bases, J lost 2 bases, and 10 bases stayed unmatched. CDR3 sequence (DNA): TGTGCCAGCAGCTACGACAGGGACGGTACCTACGAGCAGTACTTC. It codes for CASSYDRDGTYEQYF.

The table lists this clonotype with many counts. The chain has TRBV27 and TRBJ2-5, with D possibly matching TRBD2 (6 bases). The germline CDR1 and CDR2 sequences are MNHEY and SMNVEV (reference sequence). CDR3 length: 14 amino acids. V was clipped by 3 bases and J by 5 bases, with 13 bases between them. The CDR3 region is CASSLGGIGETQYF. CDR3 sequence (DNA): TGTGCCAGCAGTTTGGGAGGTATCGGGGAGACCCAGTACTTC.

This clonotype was seen a single time. A much bigger clone sits one base away, suggesting this may be a read error. The chain links TRBV11-2 to TRBJ2-1; 9 bases are shared with TRBD1. Germline V gene lookup returns CDR1 SGHAT and CDR2 FQNNGV. There are 16 residues in the CDR3. With 10 bases clipped from V and 10 bases from J, the junction kept 20 bases outside the gene matches. Here the CDR3 DNA reads TGTGCCACCAGTGATGCGACCGGGACAGGGCCCTACGAGCAGTTCTTC. It specifies CATSDATGTGPYEQFF. The full variable domain, with the rest looked up from reference TRBV11-2 and TRBJ2-1, is EAGVAQSPRYKIIEKRQSVAFWCNPISGHATLYWYQQILGQGPKLLIQFQNNGVVDDSQLPKDRFSAERLKGVDSTLKIQPAKLEDSAVYLCATSDATGTGPYEQFFGPGTRLTVL.

This clonotype showed up many times. The CDR3 loop reads CASSGRDRGSRTQYF. CDR3 coding DNA: TGTGCCAGCAGTGGACGGGACAGGGGGAGTAGGACCCAGTACTTC. The chain employs TRBV12-3 or TRBV12-4 and TRBJ2-5; 11 bases fit TRBD1. V trimming: 5 bases; J trimming: 7 bases; junction bases outside the gene matches: 9. This CDR3 spans 15 amino acids.

The chain recombines TRBV5-1 with TRBJ2-7, with TRBD1 matching over 8 bases. The V segment lost 4 bases and the J segment 0 bases; nucleotides outside the gene matches: 3. The CDR3 has 14 residues. Germline V gives CDR1 SGHRS, CDR2 YFSETQ. In DNA, the CDR3 is TGCGCCAGCAGCCAGGGACAGGCCTCCTACGAGCAGTACTTC. Residues: CASSQGQASYEQYF.

This clonotype was seen many times. The genes are TRBV12-3 or TRBV12-4 and TRBJ2-3, with a tentative D call TRBD2 (5 bases). The V and J ends lost 8 bases and 7 bases respectively, with 13 bases between them. CDR3 length: 12 amino acids. In nucleotides, the CDR3 is TGTGCCAGCGGGAGAAGTGGTTATACGCAGTATTTT. Its protein is CASGRSGYTQYF.

This clonotype was detected many times. The CDR3 loop is CASSYLGQGDTGELFF. The CDR3 bases are TGTGCCAGCAGTTACCTCGGACAGGGGGACACCGGGGAGCTGTTTTTT. The chain has TRBV6-5 and TRBJ2-2, with 10 bases matching TRBD1. Germline trimming cut 2 bases from V and 3 bases from J; bases unmatched to any gene: 3. This CDR3 comprises 16 residues. Germline-derived CDR1 and CDR2 are MNHEY and SVGAGI.

V usage is TRBV5-4 and J usage is TRBJ2-6; no reliable D call. The CDR3 is 15 amino acids. Trimming cost V 4 bases and J 2 bases, with 10 bases left between them. The germline V gene has CDR1 SGHNT and CDR2 YYREEE (reference sequence). The DNA for the CDR3 is TGTGCCAGCAGCCCACAGTCTACTGGGGCCAACGTCCTGACTTTC. It translates to CASSPQSTGANVLTF.

This clonotype was observed many times. J is TRBJ2-7 and V is TRBV20-1, with 13 bases that match TRBD2. This CDR3 has 15 residues. V trimming: 4 bases; J trimming: 3 bases; junction bases outside the gene matches: 6. The germline gives CDR1 DFQATT, CDR2 SNEGSKA (reference sequence). The CDR3 loop reads CSATPGTSGIYEQYF. Written as DNA, the CDR3 is TGCAGTGCTACGCCCGGGACTAGCGGGATCTACGAGCAGTACTTC.

This clonotype was seen at least ten times. The chain employs TRBV3-1 and TRBJ2-3, with 13 positions matching TRBD2. This CDR3 has 18 amino acids. V dropped 0 bases and J dropped 4; count of bases not matched to a gene: 7. Germline V lookup: CDR1 LGHDT, CDR2 YNNKEL (reference sequence). The CDR3 here is CASSQDLGTSGDADTQYF. CDR3 DNA: TGTGCCAGCAGCCAAGATTTGGGGACTAGCGGGGACGCAGATACGCAGTATTTT.